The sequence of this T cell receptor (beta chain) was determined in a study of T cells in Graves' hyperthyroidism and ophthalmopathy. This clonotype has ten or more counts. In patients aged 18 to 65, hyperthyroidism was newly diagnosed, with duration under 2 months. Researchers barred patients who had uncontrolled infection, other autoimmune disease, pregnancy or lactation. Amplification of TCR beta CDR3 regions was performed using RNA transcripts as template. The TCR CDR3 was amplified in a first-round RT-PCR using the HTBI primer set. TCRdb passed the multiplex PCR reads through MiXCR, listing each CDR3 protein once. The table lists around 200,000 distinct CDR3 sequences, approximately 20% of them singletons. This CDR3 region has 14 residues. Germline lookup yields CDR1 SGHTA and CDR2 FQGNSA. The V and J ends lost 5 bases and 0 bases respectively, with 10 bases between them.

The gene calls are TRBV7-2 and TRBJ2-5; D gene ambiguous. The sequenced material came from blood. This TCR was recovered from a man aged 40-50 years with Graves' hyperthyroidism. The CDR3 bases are TGTGCCAGCAGCCCACGATCGGACCAAGAGACCCAGTACTTC. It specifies CASSPRSDQETQYF.